The next 16 T cell receptor beta chains were all read from a single sample in a study of patients and donors after allogeneic stem cell transplantation. TCRdb independently ran MiXCR on the RT-PCR reads; one entry per CDR3 protein. This repertoire shows about 230,000 distinct CDR3 sequences, around an eighth found once; its top ten account for under 14%. The sequencing sample was made of blood, either unsorted or a sorted T cell fraction (not recorded which). The receptors originated from a human donor who was either an allogeneic HSCT recipient or a stem cell or donor lymphocyte infusion donor (not recorded which). It is not recorded whose cells these are; they may come from a transplant donor.

This clonotype was counted many times. V is TRBV18 and J is TRBJ2-1, with D uncertain. Germline-derived CDR1 and CDR2 are KGHSH and LQKENI. V gave up 3 bases and J gave up 6 bases, with 6 bases separating them. The CDR3 extends over 12 amino acids. The CDR3 loop reads CASSPVSNEQFF. CDR3 bases: TGTGCCAGCTCACCGGTATCCAATGAGCAGTTCTTC.

This clonotype was recorded at least ten times. The rearrangement joins TRBV4-3 to TRBJ2-7; a possible D gene is TRBD2 (6 bases). V dropped 0 bases and J dropped 3 bases, with 12 bases sitting between them. There are 15 residues in the CDR3. In germline, CDR1 is LGHNA, CDR2 YSLEER. In DNA form, the CDR3 reads TGCGCCAGCAGCCAAGATAAGGCGGGGAGCTACGAGCAGTACTTC. Translation gives CASSQDKAGSYEQYF.

A few counts support this clonotype. The rearrangement links TRBV20-1 to TRBJ2-1; 7 nucleotides agree with TRBD2. Trimming took 6 bases from V and 3 from J; bases not matched to a gene: 8. In germline, CDR1 is DFQATT, CDR2 SNEGSKA (reference sequence). The CDR3 runs 14 residues. The CDR3 loop reads CSARKTGGYNEQFF. DNA for the CDR3: TGCAGTGCCCGAAAGACGGGGGGCTACAATGAGCAGTTCTTC.

The J gene is TRBJ2-7, the V gene TRBV5-8; TRBD1 matches 8 bases. The V segment lost 2 bases and the J segment 3 bases; nucleotides outside the gene matches: 7. Germline assignment: CDR1 SGHTS and CDR2 YDEGEE. There are 15 residues in the CDR3. CDR3 sequence (DNA): TGTGCCAGCAGCTTTGCGGGACAGGTCTACTACGAGCAGTACTTC. This translates into CASSFAGQVYYEQYF.

Note on this clonotype: Being one base from a much bigger clone, this may be a read error. The chain recombines TRBV7-6 with TRBJ1-6; D is uncertain. Trimming pared 2 bases from V and 10 bases from J, leaving 12 bases between. The germline V gene encodes CDR1 SGHVS and CDR2 FNYEAQ. The CDR3 is made up of 14 amino acids. CDR3: CASSLNSPKSPLHF. CDR3 in DNA: TGTGCCAGCAGCTTAAACAGTCCCAAATCACCCCTCCACTTT.

The V gene is TRBV5-1, the J gene TRBJ2-7, with a possible D match to TRBD1 (6 bases). This CDR3 is built from 15 residues. CDR1 is SGHRS and CDR2 is YFSETQ in the germline V gene. Trimming stripped 0 bases from V and 0 bases from J, with 10 bases between. In DNA, the CDR3 is TGCGCCAGCAGCTTGGTTCAGGGGCTCTCCTACGAGCAGTACTTC. Translation: CASSLVQGLSYEQYF.

This clonotype turned up a few times. The chain carries TRBV7-7 and TRBJ2-6, with 10 bases identical to TRBD2. The CDR3 runs 18 residues. The germline CDR1 and CDR2 sequences are SSHAT and FNYEAQ (reference sequence). Trimming at V came to 2 bases and at J to 3 bases, leaving 7 bases not matched to a gene. CDR3: CASSLLSSGSLGANVLTF. CDR3 in DNA: TGTGCCAGCAGCTTATTGTCTAGCGGGAGTCTTGGGGCCAACGTCCTGACTTTC.

V and J are TRBV20-1 and TRBJ2-3; D is perhaps TRBD2 (5 bases). V lost 5 bases to trimming and J lost 4 bases, with 19 bases between them. CDR1 is DFQATT and CDR2 is SNEGSKA in the germline V gene (reference sequence). The CDR3 has 15 residues. The CDR3 region is CSALVSGRPPDTQYF. Written as DNA, the CDR3 is TGCAGTGCTCTCGTCAGCGGTAGACCCCCAGATACGCAGTATTTT.

This clonotype occurred a few times. CDR3 in amino acids: CASSFRRALAGIGEQFF. The CDR3 nucleotides are TGTGCCAGCAGTTTTAGGCGGGCACTAGCGGGAATAGGCGAGCAGTTCTTC. The rearrangement links TRBV27 to TRBJ2-1, with 10 positions matching TRBD2. V trimming: 3 bases; J trimming: 10 bases; junction bases outside the gene matches: 15. Germline V gene data show CDR1 as MNHEY and CDR2 as SMNVEV (reference sequence). This CDR3 spans 17 amino acids.

The genes are TRBV12-3 or TRBV12-4 and TRBJ2-1, with TRBD2 matching 13 bases. The CDR3 is 17 residues long. Trimming took 5 bases from V and 4 from J; bases not matched to a gene: 8. CDR3 sequence (DNA): TGTGCCAGCAGTCCCCCACTAGCGGGAGGGCCGTACAATGAGCAGTTCTTC. It encodes CASSPPLAGGPYNEQFF.

About this clonotype: A read error may produce the germline difference seen at one junction end. The V gene is TRBV2, the J gene TRBJ1-3, with D maybe TRBD1 (5 bases). The CDR3 spans 13 residues. CDR1 and CDR2 from the germline V gene are SNHLY and FYNNEI. CDR3 bases: TGTGCCAGCAGTGAAGCCCAGGGAAGCACCATATATTTT. The encoded protein is CASSEAQGSTIYF.

This clonotype was observed a few times. The chain combines TRBV29-1 with TRBJ1-2; 9 bases are a match to TRBD1. Germline CDR1 reads SQVTM; CDR2 reads ANQGSEA. This CDR3 region has 13 residues. Trimming cost V 6 bases and J 1 base; bases outside gene matches: 3. CDR3 in amino acids: CSVMTGGNYGYTF. DNA of the CDR3: TGCAGCGTGATGACAGGGGGTAACTATGGCTACACCTTC.

J is TRBJ2-3 and V is TRBV6-2 or TRBV6-3; no reliable D call. Germline V gene lookup returns CDR1 MNHEY and CDR2 SVGEGT. The CDR3 has 15 amino acids. V lost 6 bases to trimming and J lost 1 base, with 14 bases between them. The CDR3 DNA is TGTGCCAGCAGACCTAATGTCCTCGGCACAGATACGCAGTATTTT. It yields the protein CASRPNVLGTDTQYF.

The gene calls are TRBV6-1 and TRBJ2-1; TRBD1 matches at 10 bases. The V gene end was trimmed by 4 bases and the J gene end by 9 bases; junction bases not matched to a gene: 3. In germline, CDR1 is MNHNS, CDR2 SASEGT. This CDR3 contains 13 residues. CDR3 sequence reads: CASSAGQGTEQFF. For the CDR3, the DNA is TGTGCCAGCAGTGCGGGACAGGGGACTGAGCAGTTCTTC.

This clonotype showed up many times. The J gene is TRBJ2-2, the V gene TRBV6-2 or TRBV6-3; D tentatively reads TRBD1 or TRBD2 (5 bases each). This CDR3 comprises 15 residues. Germline V CDR1 and CDR2: MNHEY, SVGEGT. V was clipped by 5 bases and J by 7 bases, with 17 bases between them. CDR3 region: CASSPPGTQDGELFF. In DNA, the CDR3 is TGTGCCAGCAGTCCTCCCGGGACCCAGGACGGGGAGCTGTTTTTT.

The rearrangement links TRBV4-1 to TRBJ1-5; D gene unclear. Trimming took 0 bases from V and 4 from J, leaving 10 bases between them. This CDR3 has 15 residues. Germline assignment: CDR1 MGHRA and CDR2 YSYEKL. DNA for the CDR3: TGCGCCAGCAGCCAAGAGCACCAGGTGAATCAGCCCCAGCATTTT. It is translated as CASSQEHQVNQPQHF.